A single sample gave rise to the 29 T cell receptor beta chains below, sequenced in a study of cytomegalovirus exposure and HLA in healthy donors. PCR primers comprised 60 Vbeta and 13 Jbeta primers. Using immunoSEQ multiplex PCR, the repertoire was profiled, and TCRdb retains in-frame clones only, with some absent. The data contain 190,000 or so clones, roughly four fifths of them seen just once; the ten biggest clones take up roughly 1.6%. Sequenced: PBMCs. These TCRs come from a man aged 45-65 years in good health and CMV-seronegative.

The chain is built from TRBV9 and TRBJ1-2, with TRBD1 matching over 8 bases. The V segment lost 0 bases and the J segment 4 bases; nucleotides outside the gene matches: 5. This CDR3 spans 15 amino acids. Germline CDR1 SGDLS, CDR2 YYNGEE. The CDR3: CASSVGRTGIYGYTF. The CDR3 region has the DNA TGTGCCAGCAGCGTAGGTCGGACAGGGATCTATGGCTACACCTTC.

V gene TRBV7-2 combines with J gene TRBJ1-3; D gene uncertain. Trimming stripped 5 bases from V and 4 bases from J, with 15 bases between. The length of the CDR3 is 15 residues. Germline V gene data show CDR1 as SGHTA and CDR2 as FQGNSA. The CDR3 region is CASSLGSFVGNTIYF. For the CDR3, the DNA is TGTGCCAGCAGCCTCGGGTCCTTCGTAGGAAACACCATATATTTT.

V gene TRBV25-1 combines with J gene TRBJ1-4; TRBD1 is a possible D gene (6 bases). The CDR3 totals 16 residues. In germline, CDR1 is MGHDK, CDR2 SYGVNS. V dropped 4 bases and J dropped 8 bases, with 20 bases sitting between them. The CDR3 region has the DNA TGTGCCAGCAGTGGTCAGACCGGGACAAGCTTAGAAAAACTGTTTTTT. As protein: CASSGQTGTSLEKLFF.

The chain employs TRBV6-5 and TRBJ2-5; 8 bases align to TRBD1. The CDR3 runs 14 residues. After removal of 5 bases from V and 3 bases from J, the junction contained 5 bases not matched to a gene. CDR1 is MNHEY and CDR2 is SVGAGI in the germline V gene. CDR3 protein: CASSPLTGEETQYF. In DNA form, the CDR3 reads TGTGCCAGCAGTCCCCTGACAGGGGAAGAGACCCAGTACTTC.

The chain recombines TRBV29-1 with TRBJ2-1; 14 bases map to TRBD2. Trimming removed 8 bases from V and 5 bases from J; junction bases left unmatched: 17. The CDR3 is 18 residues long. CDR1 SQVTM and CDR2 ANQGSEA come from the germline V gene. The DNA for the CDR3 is TGCAGCTATATCGGGACTAGCGGGAGAAAGGGACTAAACAATGAGCAGTTCTTC. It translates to CSYIGTSGRKGLNNEQFF.

The CDR3 here is CASSYSTGGEQYF. The CDR3 region has the DNA TGTGCCAGCAGTTACTCGACCGGGGGCGAGCAGTACTTC. This sequence joins TRBV6-6 and TRBJ2-7; perhaps TRBD2 as D (6 bases). Germline V gene sequence: CDR1 MNHNY, CDR2 SVGAGI (reference sequence). The CDR3 length is 13 residues. V gave up 0 bases and J gave up 6 bases, with 9 bases separating them.

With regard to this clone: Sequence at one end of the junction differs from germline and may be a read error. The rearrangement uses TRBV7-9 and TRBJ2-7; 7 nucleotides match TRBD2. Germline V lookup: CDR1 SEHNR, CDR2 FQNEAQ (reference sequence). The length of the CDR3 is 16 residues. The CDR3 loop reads CSSSSPTSEITREQYF. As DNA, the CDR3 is TGTTCCAGCAGCTCCCCCACTAGCGAGATCACTCGGGAGCAGTACTTC.

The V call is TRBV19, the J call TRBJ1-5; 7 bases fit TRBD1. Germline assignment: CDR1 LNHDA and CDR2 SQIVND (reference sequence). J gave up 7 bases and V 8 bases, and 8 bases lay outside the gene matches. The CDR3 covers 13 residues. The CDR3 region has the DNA TGTGCCAGTTTAAGGGGGCGCGGGCAGCCCCAGCATTTT. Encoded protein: CASLRGRGQPQHF.

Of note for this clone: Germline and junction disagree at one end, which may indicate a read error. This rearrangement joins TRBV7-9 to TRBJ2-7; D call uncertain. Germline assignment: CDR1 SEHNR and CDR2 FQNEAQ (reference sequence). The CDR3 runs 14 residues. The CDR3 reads CSSSLGGVIYEQYF. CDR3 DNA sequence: TGTTCCAGCAGCTTAGGTGGAGTAATCTACGAGCAGTACTTC.

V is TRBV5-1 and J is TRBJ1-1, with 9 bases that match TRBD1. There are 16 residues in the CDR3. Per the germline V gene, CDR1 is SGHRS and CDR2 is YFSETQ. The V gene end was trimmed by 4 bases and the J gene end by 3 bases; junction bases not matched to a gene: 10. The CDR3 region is CASSLLTGGFDTEAFF. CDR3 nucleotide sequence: TGCGCCAGCAGCCTCCTAACAGGGGGCTTTGACACTGAAGCTTTCTTT.

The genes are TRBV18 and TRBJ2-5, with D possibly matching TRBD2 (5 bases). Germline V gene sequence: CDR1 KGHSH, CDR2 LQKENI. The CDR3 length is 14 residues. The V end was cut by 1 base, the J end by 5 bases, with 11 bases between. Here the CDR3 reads CASSPLAFWETQYF. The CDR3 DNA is TGTGCCAGCTCACCACTAGCGTTCTGGGAGACCCAGTACTTC.

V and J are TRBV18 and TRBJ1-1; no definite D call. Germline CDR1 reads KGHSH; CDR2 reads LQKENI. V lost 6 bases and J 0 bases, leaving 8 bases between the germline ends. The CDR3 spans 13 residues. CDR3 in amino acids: CASSDKLNTEAFF. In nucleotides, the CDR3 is TGTGCCAGCTCCGACAAATTGAACACTGAAGCTTTCTTT.

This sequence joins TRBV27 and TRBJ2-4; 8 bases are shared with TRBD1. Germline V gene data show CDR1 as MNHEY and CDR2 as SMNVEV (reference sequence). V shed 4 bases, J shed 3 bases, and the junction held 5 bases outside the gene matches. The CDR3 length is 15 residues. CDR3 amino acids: CASSWTGLGKNIQYF. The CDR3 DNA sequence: TGTGCCAGCAGTTGGACAGGGTTGGGCAAAAACATTCAGTACTTC.

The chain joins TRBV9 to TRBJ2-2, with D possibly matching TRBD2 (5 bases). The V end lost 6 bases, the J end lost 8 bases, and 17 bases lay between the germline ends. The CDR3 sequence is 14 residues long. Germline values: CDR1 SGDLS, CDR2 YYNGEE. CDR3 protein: CASTRDQASGELFF. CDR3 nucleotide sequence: TGTGCCAGCACCCGGGATCAAGCGTCAGGGGAGCTGTTTTTT.

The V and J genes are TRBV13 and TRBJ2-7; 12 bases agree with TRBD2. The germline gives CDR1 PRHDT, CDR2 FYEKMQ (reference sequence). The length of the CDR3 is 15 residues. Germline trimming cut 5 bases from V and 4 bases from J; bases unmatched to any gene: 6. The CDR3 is CASSRTSGTVYEQYF. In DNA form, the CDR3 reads TGTGCCAGCAGCCGGACTAGCGGGACAGTATACGAGCAGTACTTC.

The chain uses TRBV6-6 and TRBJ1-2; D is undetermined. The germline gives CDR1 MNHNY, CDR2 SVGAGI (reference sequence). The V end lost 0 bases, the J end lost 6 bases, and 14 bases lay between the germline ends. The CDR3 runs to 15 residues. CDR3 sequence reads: CASSYSAQIGDGYTF. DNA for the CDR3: TGTGCCAGCAGTTACTCGGCCCAAATCGGGGATGGCTACACCTTC.

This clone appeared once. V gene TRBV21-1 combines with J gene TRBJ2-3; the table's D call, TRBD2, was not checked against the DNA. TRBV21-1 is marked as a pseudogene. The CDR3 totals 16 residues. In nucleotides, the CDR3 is TGTGCCAGCAGCAAAGAGGAGGGAGGGCCAGAAGATACGCAGTATTTT. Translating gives CASSKEEGGPEDTQYF.

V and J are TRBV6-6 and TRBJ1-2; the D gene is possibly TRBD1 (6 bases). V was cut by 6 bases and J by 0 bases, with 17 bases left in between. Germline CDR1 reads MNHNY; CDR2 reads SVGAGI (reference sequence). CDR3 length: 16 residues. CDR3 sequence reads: CASSSFAQGSNYGYTF. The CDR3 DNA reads TGTGCCAGCAGCTCTTTCGCACAGGGTTCTAACTATGGCTACACCTTC.

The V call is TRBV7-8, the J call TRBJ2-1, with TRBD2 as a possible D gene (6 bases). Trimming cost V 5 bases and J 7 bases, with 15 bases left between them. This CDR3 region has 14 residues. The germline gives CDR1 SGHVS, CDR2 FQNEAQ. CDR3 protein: CASSRTTPLNEQFF. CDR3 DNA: TGTGCCAGCAGCCGGACTACTCCCCTGAATGAGCAGTTCTTC. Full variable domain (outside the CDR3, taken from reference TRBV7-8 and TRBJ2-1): GAGVSQSPRYKVAKRGQDVALRCDPISGHVSLFWYQQALGQGPEFLTYFQNEAQLDKSGLPSDRFFAERPEGSVSTLKIQRTQQEDSAVYLCASSRTTPLNEQFFGPGTRLTVL.

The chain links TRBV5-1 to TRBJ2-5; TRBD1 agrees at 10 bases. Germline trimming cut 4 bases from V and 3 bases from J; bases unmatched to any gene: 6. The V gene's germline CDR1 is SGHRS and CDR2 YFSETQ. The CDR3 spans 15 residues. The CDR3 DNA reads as TGCGCCAGCAGCCAGACAGGGGGCCCTGAAGAGACCCAGTACTTC. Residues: CASSQTGGPEETQYF.

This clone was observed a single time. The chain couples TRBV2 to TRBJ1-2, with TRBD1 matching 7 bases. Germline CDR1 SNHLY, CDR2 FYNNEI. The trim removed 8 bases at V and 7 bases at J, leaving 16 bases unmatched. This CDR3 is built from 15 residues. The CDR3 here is CASSQPRGRIGGYTF. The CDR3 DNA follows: TGTGCCAGCTCACAGCCAAGGGGGCGAATCGGTGGCTACACCTTC. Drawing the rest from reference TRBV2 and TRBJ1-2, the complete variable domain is EPEVTQTPSHQVTQMGQEVILRCVPISNHLYFYWYRQILGQKVEFLVSFYNNEISEKSEIFDDQFSVERPDGSNFTLKIRSTKLEDSAMYFCASSQPRGRIGGYTFGSGTRLTVV.

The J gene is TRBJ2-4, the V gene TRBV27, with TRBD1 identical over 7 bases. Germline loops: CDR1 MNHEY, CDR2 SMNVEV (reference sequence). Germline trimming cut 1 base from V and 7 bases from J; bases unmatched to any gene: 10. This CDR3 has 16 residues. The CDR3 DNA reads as TGTGCCAGCAGTTTATACGGGGAAGGGGGCGCGAACATTCAGTACTTC. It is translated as CASSLYGEGGANIQYF.

CDR3 amino acids: CASSLDLRTQYF. In nucleotides, the CDR3 is TGTGCCAGCAGCTTGGATCTCCGGACCCAGTACTTC. The V gene is TRBV5-4, the J gene TRBJ2-5; D unresolved. Trimming removed 0 bases from V and 7 bases from J, with 7 bases in between. The germline gives CDR1 SGHNT, CDR2 YYREEE (reference sequence). This CDR3 is 12 amino acids long.

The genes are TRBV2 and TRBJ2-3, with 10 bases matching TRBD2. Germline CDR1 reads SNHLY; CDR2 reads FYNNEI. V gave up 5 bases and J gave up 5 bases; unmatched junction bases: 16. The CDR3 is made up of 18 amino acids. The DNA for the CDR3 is TGTGCCAGCAGTAATGGTCTGGCTAGCGGGAGCGGTATAGATACGCAGTATTTT. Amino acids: CASSNGLASGSGIDTQYF.

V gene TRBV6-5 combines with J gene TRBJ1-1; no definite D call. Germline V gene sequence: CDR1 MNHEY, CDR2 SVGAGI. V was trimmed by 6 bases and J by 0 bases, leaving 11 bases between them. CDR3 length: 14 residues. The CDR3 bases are TGTGCCAGCAGCTACGACACAATGAACACTGAAGCTTTCTTT. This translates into CASSYDTMNTEAFF.

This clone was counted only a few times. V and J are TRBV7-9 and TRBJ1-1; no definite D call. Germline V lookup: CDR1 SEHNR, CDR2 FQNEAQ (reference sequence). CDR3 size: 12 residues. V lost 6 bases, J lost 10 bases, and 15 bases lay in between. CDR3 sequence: CASSHTDSGAFF. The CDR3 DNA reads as TGTGCCAGCAGTCACACGGACTCTGGAGCTTTCTTT.

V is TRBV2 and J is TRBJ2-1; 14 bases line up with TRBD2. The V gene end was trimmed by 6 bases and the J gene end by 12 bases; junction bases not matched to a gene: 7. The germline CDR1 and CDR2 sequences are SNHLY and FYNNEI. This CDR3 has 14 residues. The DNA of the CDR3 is TGTGCCAGCAGGAGACTAGCGGGAGGGCCTGGGCAGTTCTTC. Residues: CASRRLAGGPGQFF.

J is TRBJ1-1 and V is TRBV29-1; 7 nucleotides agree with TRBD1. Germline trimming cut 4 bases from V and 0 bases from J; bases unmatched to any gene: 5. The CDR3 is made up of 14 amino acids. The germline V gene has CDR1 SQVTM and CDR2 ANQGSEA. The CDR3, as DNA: TGCAGCGTTGGGGACAGCGTTTTGAACACTGAAGCTTTCTTT. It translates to CSVGDSVLNTEAFF.

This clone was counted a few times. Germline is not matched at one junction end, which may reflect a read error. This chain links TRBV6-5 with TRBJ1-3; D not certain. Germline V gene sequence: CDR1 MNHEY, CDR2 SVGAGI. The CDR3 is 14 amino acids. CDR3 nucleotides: TGTGCCAGCGGTTACAGCCTCTCTGGAAACACCATATATTTT. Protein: CASGYSLSGNTIYF.